Below, one T cell receptor (beta chain) is given with its context. The antigen is undetermined. Within the sample, other DNA sequences also encode this same CDR3. For pre-culture CD4+ samples, the target was 200,000 T cell genomes. The method was immunoSEQ multiplex PCR; TCRdb's version includes in-frame clones alone and lacks a portion of them. Of about 89,000 clones detected, about 89% appear once; the ten largest clones hold around 1.7%. The sample is drawn from a study of T cell repertoires and HLA-DP antigens. Study background: DNA input averaged 218.4 ng in sorted CD137+CD4+ and 1,200 ng in pre-culture CD4+. Points from the study as a whole: Previously undetected clones averaged about 35% and 50% against the two alleles respectively.

Trimming at V came to 4 bases and at J to 1 base, leaving 2 bases not matched to a gene. The CDR3 covers 15 residues. Germline CDR1 SGHAT, CDR2 FQDESV (reference sequence). This sequence originates from a man in his fifties or sixties in good health and CMV-seronegative. The rearrangement joins TRBV11-1 to TRBJ1-5, with TRBD1 matching over 9 bases. Material: CD4+ T cells from PBMCs. CDR3 amino acids: CASSSGTGSNQPQHF. In DNA form, the CDR3 reads TGTGCCAGCAGCTCCGGGACAGGGAGCAATCAGCCCCAGCATTTT.